What follows describes a single T cell receptor (beta chain). It has no known antigen specificity. Base qualities are missing; no much larger clone stands one base away. This sample was taken from a study of blood T cell repertoires in COVID-19 (dated by TCRdb to the early 2020s). Background on the whole study: The collaborator samples originated in the United States, Italy and Spain and spanned the acute and convalescent phases of COVID-19. The material from the prospective study consisted of cDNA or gDNA derived from T cells, B-cell-depleted T cells, or PBMCs. Deeply sampled blood TCRbeta repertoires from subjects exposed to, actively infected with, or recovered from COVID-19 were included in the dataset. The repertoires were released in a freely available public database intended as a resource for research on the immune response to SARS-CoV-2. The samples were drawn from the first 160 participants of the ongoing ImmuneRACE study and from over a thousand subjects provided by 6 global collaborators. A de-identified subject ID, COVID-19 status, age in years and sex were almost always included in the sample metadata. Where HLA class I and class II types were available, the types were taken from metadata supplied by the sample provider, not from assay-based typing.

Participants in the prospective study were aged roughly 18 to 100 years, lived in under 30 United States geographic areas, and enrolled through a virtual design. In the prospective study, participants were assigned to cohorts based on the clinical history participants reported in a screening survey and a study questionnaire. Recovered participants in ImmuneRACE Cohort 3 were defined by two consecutive negative NP/OP PCR tests, clearance by a healthcare professional, or resolution of symptoms. In the prospective study, whole blood, serum and a nasopharyngeal or oropharyngeal swab were collected from each participant by mobile phlebotomists. Prospective study participants could optionally give additional blood draws and questionnaires over a roughly two-month period. Blood samples from the prospective study were shipped frozen or at room temperature prior to DNA extraction. The paper's findings and limits, for the study overall: How much clinical and demographic metadata was included differed by source and by participant, and the metadata was provided uncurated.

The immunoSEQ Assay, a bias-controlled multiplex PCR, was used to amplify TCRbeta CDR3 regions from genomic DNA. Regarding the original processing steps: Nucleated cell counts per sample were estimated from amplification of reference gene primers within the assay. To quantify the absolute abundance of each unique TCRbeta CDR3 rearrangement, sequence reads were collapsed and filtered. Productive Simpson clonality was computed per sample as the square root of Simpson's diversity index over productive rearrangements. TCRdb retrieved this table from immuneACCESS and kept in-frame rearrangements only. Not all clones are present; in checked studies, unresolved V genes account for under half, and no reason is known for the remainder. V and J calls and clone size are given by that table; D and trimming were obtained from the DNA. The sample contains 130,000 to 150,000 clones, roughly 80% of them found a single time. The ten largest account for 7% to 10% of the sample.

There are 14 amino acids in the CDR3, from cysteine to phenylalanine inclusive. The entry retains the CDR3 DNA only, 42 bases that are in frame from base 1. Reading the germline V gene gives CDR1 ENHRY and CDR2 SYGVKD. V has 9 bases trimmed and J has 0 bases trimmed; junction bases matching no gene number 2. Sequencing used PBMCs or T cells enriched from blood (not recorded which). The sequence was obtained from a man aged 45 to 65 who had recovered from COVID-19. The chain is encoded by TRBV10-3 joined to TRBJ2-5; the junction holds 12 bases that match TRBD2. The CDR3 in this case is CAIGLAGNQETQYF. DNA sequence: TGTGCCATTGGACTAGCGGGGAACCAAGAGACCCAGTACTTC.